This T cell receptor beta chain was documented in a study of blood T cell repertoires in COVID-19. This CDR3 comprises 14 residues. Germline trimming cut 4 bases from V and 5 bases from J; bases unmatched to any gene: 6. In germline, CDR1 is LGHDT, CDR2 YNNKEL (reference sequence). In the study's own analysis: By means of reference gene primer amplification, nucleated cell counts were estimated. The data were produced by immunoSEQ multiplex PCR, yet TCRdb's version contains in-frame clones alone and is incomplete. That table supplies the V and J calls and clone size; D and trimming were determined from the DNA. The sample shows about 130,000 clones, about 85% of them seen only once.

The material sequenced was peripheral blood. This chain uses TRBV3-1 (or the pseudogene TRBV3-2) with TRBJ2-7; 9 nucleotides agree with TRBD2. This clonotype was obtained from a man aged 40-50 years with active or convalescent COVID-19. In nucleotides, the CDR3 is TGTGCCAGCAGCCTCGCGGGGGGGCGTAACGAGCAGTACTTC. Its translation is CASSLAGGRNEQYF.